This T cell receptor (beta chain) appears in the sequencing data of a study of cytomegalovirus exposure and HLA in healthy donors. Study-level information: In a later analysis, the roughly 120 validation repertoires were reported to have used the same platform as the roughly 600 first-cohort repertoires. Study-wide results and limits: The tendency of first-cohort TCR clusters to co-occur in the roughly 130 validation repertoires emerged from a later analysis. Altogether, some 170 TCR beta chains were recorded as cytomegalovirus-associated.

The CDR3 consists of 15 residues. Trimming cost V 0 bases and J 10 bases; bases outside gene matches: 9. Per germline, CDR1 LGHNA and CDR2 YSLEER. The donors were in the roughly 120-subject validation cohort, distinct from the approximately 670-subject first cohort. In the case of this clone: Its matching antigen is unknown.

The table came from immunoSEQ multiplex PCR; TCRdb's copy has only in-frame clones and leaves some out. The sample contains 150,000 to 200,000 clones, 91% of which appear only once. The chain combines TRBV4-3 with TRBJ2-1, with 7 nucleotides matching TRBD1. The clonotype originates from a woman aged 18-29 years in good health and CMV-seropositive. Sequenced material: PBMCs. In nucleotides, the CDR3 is TGCGCCAGCAGCCAAGATGTCCAGGGGGTAGGGGAGCAGTTCTTC. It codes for CASSQDVQGVGEQFF.